A selection of T cell receptor beta chains follows, all from one sample in a study of PD-L1 blockade in urothelial cancer. Assay: immunoSEQ multiplex PCR; the TCRdb copy retains only in-frame clones and omits some. The table lists fewer than 130,000 clones, approximately 86% of them singletons. This material consisted of PBMCs, taken around atezolizumab (anti-PD-L1) treatment. These receptors all stem from a man aged 50 to 60 with urothelial cancer. CDR3s include the opening cysteine and the closing phenylalanine or tryptophan. A D gene is named only where the DNA matches it firmly. Clone size, where shown, is once, few, many, or a class for clones that have expanded.

cdr3_nt | cdr3_aa | clone_size | v_call | d_call | j_call
TGTGCCAGCAGTTCGCAGGGGGCTGGAAACACCATATATTTT | CASSSQGAGNTIYF | - | TRBV28 | TRBD1 | TRBJ1-3
TGTGCCAGCAGCTTAAAGGCGGGATCCGAGCAGTACTTC | CASSLKAGSEQYF | - | TRBV13 | - | TRBJ2-7
TGTGCCAGCCTCGCCCGTCGACAGGAATATAGCAATCAGCCCCAGCATTTT | CASLARRQEYSNQPQHF | - | TRBV19 | - | TRBJ1-5
TGTGCCTGGAGTGTACTAGCCGTTGGGGTGGGCGAGCAGTACTTC | CAWSVLAVGVGEQYF | - | TRBV30 | - | TRBJ2-7
TGCGCCAGCTGGGCAGGGGATACAGACACTGAAGCTTTCTTT | CASWAGDTDTEAFF | few | TRBV5-1 | - | TRBJ1-1
TGTGCCAGCACCCCGGGGAGGGTAGCGGGGACCCAAGCGAGGGCCGGGGAGCTGTTTTTT | CASTPGRVAGTQARAGELFF | - | TRBV19 | TRBD2 | TRBJ2-2
TGTGCCAGCCGGCCACACAGGAGCACAGATACGCAGTATTTT | CASRPHRSTDTQYF | - | TRBV28 | - | TRBJ2-3
TGCGCCAGCAGCTTGGGACCGGGACAGGCGAACACCGGGGAGCTGTTTTTT | CASSLGPGQANTGELFF | - | TRBV5-1 | TRBD1 | TRBJ2-2
TGTGCCAGCAGCGTAGACTCCTGGGGACAGATGGATGGCTACACCTTC | CASSVDSWGQMDGYTF | - | TRBV9 | TRBD1 | TRBJ1-2
TGTGCCAGCGGCCCTGGGGGGAGCATCGCAGATACGCAGTATTTT | CASGPGGSIADTQYF | - | TRBV28 | - | TRBJ2-3
TGCGCCAGCAGCCAGAGGGTGCTGCGGATCCCGAACACCGGGGAGCTGTTTTTT | CASSQRVLRIPNTGELFF | few | TRBV4-1 | - | TRBJ2-2
TGTGCCAGCATCCAGGGTCTGATCGGAAACACCATATATTTT | CASIQGLIGNTIYF | - | TRBV6-1 | - | TRBJ1-3
TGCGCCAGCAGCCCACTCAGGGGAGAGACCCAGTACTTC | CASSPLRGETQYF | - | TRBV5-1 | - | TRBJ2-5
TGTGCCAGCAGCTCGGACTGGGGAACGCAGTATTTT | CASSSDWGTQYF | - | TRBV7-2 | - | TRBJ2-3
TGCGCCAGCAGCCAAGATTTCGGTGAACCCTCCTCGTTCTTC | CASSQDFGEPSSFF | - | TRBV4-1 | - | TRBJ2-1
TGTGCCAGCAGCTTAGAACCGACAGTGAGCTACGAGCAGTACTTC | CASSLEPTVSYEQYF | - | TRBV11-2 | - | TRBJ2-7
TGTGCCAGCAGCCGCTACTTATTATCGGGACAGTCCATCGCAGATACGCAGTATTTT | CASSRYLLSGQSIADTQYF | - | TRBV27 | TRBD1 | TRBJ2-3
TGTGCCAGTAGCGTAGATGGAAACACCATATATTTT | CASSVDGNTIYF | - | TRBV19 | - | TRBJ1-3
TGTGCCATCAGTGAGTCGGGACTCAGTTTGGGGACCCAGTACTTC | CAISESGLSLGTQYF | - | TRBV10-3 | - | TRBJ2-5
TGTGCCAGCAGCTTAGCGGGGGCGAACACCGGGGAGCTGTTTTTT | CASSLAGANTGELFF | - | TRBV11-3 | - | TRBJ2-2
TGCGCCAGCAGCTCCGACAGGGTTACCTATGGCTACACCTTC | CASSSDRVTYGYTF | - | TRBV5-1 | TRBD1 | TRBJ1-2
TGTGCCAGCAGCACAGGACAGGTTCAGACCCAGTACTTC | CASSTGQVQTQYF | - | TRBV9 | TRBD1 | TRBJ2-5
TGTGCCAGCAGTGAATTGACTGGGTACAATGAGCAGTTCTTC | CASSELTGYNEQFF | - | TRBV2 | - | TRBJ2-1
TGTGCCAGCAGCTTCACCCCCGGGGGGGATGGCTACACCTTC | CASSFTPGGDGYTF | - | TRBV7-6 | - | TRBJ1-2
TGTGCTAGTGGTCTAGATTTTACCTACGAGCAGTACTTC | CASGLDFTYEQYF | - | TRBV12-5 | - | TRBJ2-7
TGTGCCAGCAGTGGATGGGGGCCAGGGGCCAACACTGAAGCTTTCTTT | CASSGWGPGANTEAFF | - | TRBV2 | - | TRBJ1-1
TGTGCCACCAGCAGAGATCGCACTAGTCCCTACAATGAGCAGTTCTTC | CATSRDRTSPYNEQFF | - | TRBV15 | - | TRBJ2-1